The clone carrying this T cell receptor beta chain occurred many times. Antigen specificity is unknown. Using RNA transcripts as the source, TCR beta CDR3 regions were amplified. TCR CDR3 regions were first amplified by RT-PCR with HTBI primers. MiXCR, applied by TCRdb to the multiplex PCR reads, yields one record per CDR3 protein. Counted here are fewer than 450,000 distinct CDR3 sequences, 11% to 15% occurring once; the ten biggest clones make up under 30%. The data stem from a study of T cells in Graves' hyperthyroidism and ophthalmopathy. Notes on the study in general: Patients with ophthalmopathy were separated from those with stable hyperthyroidism by a 13 V-J model. Model predictions of ophthalmopathy came a median roughly 6.7 months before onset. Blood also showed most of the thyroid clonotypes that were expanded above 0.001.

Reasons for excluding patients were uncontrolled infection, other autoimmune disease, pregnancy or lactation. CDR1 is SGHRS and CDR2 is YFSETQ in the germline V gene. The CDR3 totals 13 residues. V shed 5 bases and J shed 2 bases, with 9 bases lying between them. Input material: blood. The TCR sequence derives from a man aged 50-59 years with Graves' ophthalmopathy. The chain combines TRBV5-1 with TRBJ2-3; weak D call: TRBD2 (5 bases). This CDR3 reads CASSPGITDTQYF. The CDR3 DNA sequence: TGCGCCAGCAGTCCCGGGATCACAGATACGCAGTATTTT.